This T cell receptor (beta chain) was retrieved from a study of blood T cell repertoires in COVID-19. For the study at large: Researchers got acute and convalescent COVID-19 samples from the United States, Italy and Spain. Nucleic acid was either cDNA or gDNA, and it came from T cells, B-cell-depleted T cells, or PBMCs.

Libraries were prepared by immunoSEQ multiplex PCR; TCRdb keeps only in-frame clonotypes and omits some of them. Seen here are 200,000 to 250,000 clones, more than 70% observed once, and the top ten hold 3.6%. The V gene's germline CDR1 is LNHDA and CDR2 SQIVND (reference sequence). V lost 1 base and J lost 3, with 16 bases in between. The CDR3 runs to 17 residues. V is TRBV19 and J is TRBJ2-1; D is perhaps TRBD1 (6 bases). This TCR was recovered from a woman older than 75 with acute or convalescent COVID-19. Input material: peripheral blood. CDR3 coding DNA: TGTGCCAGTAGTATAGGTAATGACAGGAGCTACTACAATGAGCAGTTCTTC. Translation gives CASSIGNDRSYYNEQFF.